These 27 T cell receptor beta chains were sequenced from one sample in a study of blood T cell repertoires in COVID-19. The table came from immunoSEQ multiplex PCR; TCRdb's copy has only in-frame clones and leaves some out. The repertoire holds some 83,000 clones, with about 78% as singletons. Specimen: peripheral blood. Receptors were obtained from a woman older than 75 with acute or convalescent COVID-19.

The J gene is TRBJ2-2, the V gene TRBV7-8; TRBD2 might be the D (5 bases). This CDR3 spans 17 amino acids. V was shortened by 6 bases and J by 4 bases, with 21 bases between the two germline ends. The V gene's germline CDR1 is SGHVS and CDR2 FQNEAQ. CDR3 amino acids: CASRHPSTLRGTGELFF. The CDR3 bases are TGTGCCAGCAGACACCCCTCCACCCTCCGGGGCACCGGGGAGCTGTTTTTT.

This chain uses TRBV6-1 with TRBJ1-3, with D possibly matching TRBD1 (5 bases). Germline CDR1 and CDR2: MNHNS and SASEGT. The CDR3 sequence is 16 residues long. V was trimmed by 2 bases and J by 0 bases, leaving 11 bases between them. The CDR3, as DNA: TGTGCCAGCAGTGAATCAGGGCCTAACTCTGGAAACACCATATATTTT. Protein sequence: CASSESGPNSGNTIYF.

The CDR3 sequence is CASSLRGGPQETQYF. CDR3 nucleotides: TGTGCCAGCAGCTTACGGGGGGGCCCCCAAGAGACCCAGTACTTC. J is TRBJ2-5 and V is TRBV7-3; TRBD2 aligns across 8 bases. Germline values: CDR1 SGHTA, CDR2 FQGTGA. The trim removed 2 bases at V and 1 base at J, leaving 3 bases unmatched. This CDR3 region has 15 residues.

The rearrangement joins TRBV12-3 or TRBV12-4 to TRBJ1-5, with TRBD1 identical over 7 bases. The length of the CDR3 is 12 residues. V trimming: 6 bases; J trimming: 9 bases; junction bases outside the gene matches: 5. The CDR3 region is CASSRRGRPQHF. DNA for the CDR3: TGTGCCAGCAGCCGAAGGGGGCGGCCCCAGCATTTT.

The chain employs TRBV9 and TRBJ1-4; 8 nucleotides align to TRBD1. J lost 6 bases, V lost 1 base, and 2 bases had no gene match. The germline V gene has CDR1 SGDLS and CDR2 YYNGEE. The CDR3 is 14 amino acids. This chain's CDR3 is CASSVQGADEKLFF. CDR3 coding DNA: TGTGCCAGCAGCGTACAGGGGGCGGATGAAAAACTGTTTTTT.

V gene TRBV6-2 or TRBV6-3 combines with J gene TRBJ1-2; TRBD1 agrees at 7 bases. Germline assignment: CDR1 MNHEY and CDR2 SVGEGT. The CDR3 spans 14 residues. V was clipped by 6 bases and J by 6 bases; unmatched bases: 10. CDR3 region: CASSFRTGTNGYTF. The DNA of the CDR3 is TGTGCCAGCAGCTTCAGGACAGGAACTAATGGCTACACCTTC.

This sequence joins TRBV7-3 and TRBJ2-1; 7 nucleotides align to TRBD2. The germline V gene encodes CDR1 SGHTA and CDR2 FQGTGA. The CDR3 contains 13 residues. V lost 10 bases, J lost 1 base, and 4 bases stayed unmatched. In DNA, the CDR3 is TGTGCCACTTCAGCGGGGTCCTACAATGAGCAGTTCTTC. It is translated as CATSAGSYNEQFF. Together with reference TRBV7-3 and TRBJ2-1, the CDR3 gives the full variable domain: GAGVSQTPSNKVTEKGKYVELRCDPISGHTALYWYRQSLGQGPEFLIYFQGTGAADDSGLPNDRFFAVRPEGSVSTLKIQRTERGDSAVYLCATSAGSYNEQFFGPGTRLTVL.

V usage is TRBV27 and J usage is TRBJ2-7; 7 bases line up with TRBD1. V shed 8 bases, J shed 2 bases, and the junction held 3 bases outside the gene matches. This CDR3 comprises 12 residues. Germline values: CDR1 MNHEY, CDR2 SMNVEV (reference sequence). The CDR3 nucleotides are TGTGCCAGCCGACAGGGACCCTACGAGCAGTACTTC. Amino acids: CASRQGPYEQYF.

The rearrangement links TRBV5-5 to TRBJ1-1; 7 bases fit TRBD1. J was trimmed by 5 bases and V by 2 bases; bases with no gene match: 6. This CDR3 has 14 amino acids. Per the germline V gene, CDR1 is SGHKS and CDR2 is YYEKEE (reference sequence). CDR3 in DNA: TGTGCCAGCAGCTTCTGGACAGGAGGGACTGAAGCTTTCTTT. It codes for CASSFWTGGTEAFF.

This CDR3 reads CASSPPGQTQPQHF. In nucleotides, the CDR3 is TGTGCCAGCAGCCCTCCGGGACAGACACAGCCCCAGCATTTT. The chain is built from TRBV3-1 (or the pseudogene TRBV3-2) and TRBJ1-5; the match to TRBD1 covers 7 bases. The J segment lost 7 bases and the V segment lost 4 bases, leaving 7 bases of the junction unmatched. The germline CDR1 and CDR2 sequences are LGHDT and YNNKEL (reference sequence). The CDR3 is 14 amino acids.

This clone turned up a few times. One junction end does not reproduce the germline sequence, and a read error may be involved. The V gene is TRBV7-9, the J gene TRBJ2-3; 7 bases are shared with TRBD2. The germline gives CDR1 SEHNR, CDR2 FQNEAQ (reference sequence). The CDR3 runs to 10 residues. The CDR3 nucleotides are TGTGCCAGCAGCTTAGGCGGGGGACTTTTT. Translated: CASSLGGGLF.

V is TRBV28 and J is TRBJ2-5; 7 bases align to TRBD1. The CDR3 spans 14 residues. After removal of 6 bases from V and 2 bases from J, the junction contained 6 bases not matched to a gene. Germline V gene data show CDR1 as MDHEN and CDR2 as SYDVKM. CDR3 in amino acids: CASREQGSQETQYF. In DNA form, the CDR3 reads TGTGCCAGCAGGGAACAGGGGAGTCAAGAGACCCAGTACTTC.

This chain uses TRBV30 with TRBJ1-4, with D perhaps TRBD1 (5 bases). V lost 2 bases and J lost 8, with 21 bases in between. This CDR3 has 16 amino acids. In germline, CDR1 is GTSNPN, CDR2 SVGIG (reference sequence). CDR3 sequence (DNA): TGTGCCTGGAGTCCCGGGACTTTCCTTTCCCTGGAAAAACTGTTTTTT. It encodes CAWSPGTFLSLEKLFF.

This clone occurred a few times. The chain is built from TRBV11-2 and TRBJ2-3, with 7 bases aligning to TRBD2. The CDR3 runs to 15 residues. With 5 bases clipped from V and 0 bases from J, the junction kept 5 bases outside the gene matches. Germline CDR1 and CDR2: SGHAT and FQNNGV. The CDR3 DNA sequence: TGTGCCAGCAGCGGCGGGAGCGCTAGCACAGATACGCAGTATTTT. Its translation: CASSGGSASTDTQYF. Full variable domain (outside the CDR3, taken from reference TRBV11-2 and TRBJ2-3): EAGVAQSPRYKIIEKRQSVAFWCNPISGHATLYWYQQILGQGPKLLIQFQNNGVVDDSQLPKDRFSAERLKGVDSTLKIQPAKLEDSAVYLCASSGGSASTDTQYFGPGTRLTVL.

The chain couples TRBV5-4 to TRBJ1-2; 8 bases match TRBD1. Per the germline V gene, CDR1 is SGHNT and CDR2 is YYREEE (reference sequence). The CDR3 length is 15 residues. Trimming cost V 0 bases and J 6 bases; bases outside gene matches: 7. In nucleotides, the CDR3 is TGTGCCAGCAGCTTGGGGACAGGGAGAGTTGATGGCTACACCTTC. Its protein product is CASSLGTGRVDGYTF.

The chain carries TRBV4-1 and TRBJ2-4; 8 bases agree with TRBD1. CDR1 MGHRA and CDR2 YSYEKL come from the germline V gene. The CDR3 runs 16 residues. V trimming: 4 bases; J trimming: 2 bases; junction bases outside the gene matches: 7. Here the CDR3 DNA reads TGCGCCAGCAGCCTGGACAGGGATCTTTCCAAAAACATTCAGTACTTC. This translates into CASSLDRDLSKNIQYF.

The chain uses TRBV2 and TRBJ1-2; weak D call: TRBD1 (6 bases). Germline V gene lookup returns CDR1 SNHLY and CDR2 FYNNEI. V was trimmed by 4 bases and J by 6 bases, leaving 15 bases between them. The CDR3 is 14 residues long. As DNA, the CDR3 is TGTGCCAGCAGTGGACGGGGGGCGGAAGATGGCTACACCTTC. Amino acid sequence: CASSGRGAEDGYTF.

The gene calls are TRBV2 and TRBJ2-3, with a weak D call TRBD1 (5 bases). Per the germline V gene, CDR1 is SNHLY and CDR2 is FYNNEI. The V end was cut by 4 bases, the J end by 6 bases, with 11 bases between. This CDR3 is 13 amino acids long. This CDR3 is CASSGQGQDTQYF. As DNA, the CDR3 is TGTGCCAGCAGTGGGCAGGGTCAGGATACGCAGTATTTT.

This clone was recorded a few times. The chain joins TRBV18 to TRBJ1-1; D is undetermined. The germline V gene has CDR1 KGHSH and CDR2 LQKENI. Trimming took off 6 bases at V and 0 bases at J, with 26 bases between the two ends. The CDR3 is 19 amino acids. The CDR3 region is CASSLNRVSLQTMNTEAFF. CDR3 nucleotide sequence: TGTGCCAGCTCCTTAAACCGCGTTAGCCTGCAGACGATGAACACTGAAGCTTTCTTT. The full variable domain, with the rest looked up from reference TRBV18 and TRBJ1-1, is NAGVMQNPRHLVRRRGQEARLRCSPMKGHSHVYWYRQLPEEGLKFMVYLQKENIIDESGMPKERFSAEFPKEGPSILRIQQVVRGDSAAYFCASSLNRVSLQTMNTEAFFGQGTRLTVV.

The chain employs TRBV3-1 (or the pseudogene TRBV3-2) and TRBJ1-1; D is unresolved. V was pared by 4 bases and J by 8 bases, with 11 bases between. The CDR3 is 12 residues long. Germline CDR1 reads LGHDT; CDR2 reads YNNKEL (reference sequence). Written as DNA, the CDR3 is TGTGCCAGCAGCCCACGACCCGGGGAAGCTTTCTTT. Protein: CASSPRPGEAFF.

This clone was seen only once. V and J are TRBV30 and TRBJ1-3; D gene ambiguous. The CDR3 contains 14 residues. The V gene lost 4 bases and the J gene lost 0 bases, with 10 bases spanning the gap. CDR1 GTSNPN and CDR2 SVGIG come from the germline V gene (reference sequence). CDR3: CAWTGGFSGNTIYF. CDR3 DNA: TGTGCCTGGACCGGAGGATTCTCTGGAAACACCATATATTTT.

V is TRBV30 and J is TRBJ1-2, with 7 bases matching TRBD1. Losses at the gene ends were 2 bases for V and 3 bases for J; bases not matched to a gene: 6. The CDR3 is made up of 14 amino acids. The germline CDR1 and CDR2 sequences are GTSNPN and SVGIG (reference sequence). As DNA, the CDR3 is TGTGCCTGGAGTACCCCAGGGGGATACTATGGCTACACCTTC. It is translated as CAWSTPGGYYGYTF.

This chain joins TRBV27 and TRBJ2-2; no firm D call. The germline CDR1 and CDR2 sequences are MNHEY and SMNVEV (reference sequence). V was clipped by 3 bases and J by 4 bases, with 9 bases between them. The CDR3 has 14 residues. The CDR3, as DNA: TGTGCCAGCAGTTTCCGAGCTTTCACCGGGGAGCTGTTTTTT. The encoded protein is CASSFRAFTGELFF.

The J gene is TRBJ2-3, the V gene TRBV19, with 7 bases identical to TRBD1. The trim removed 5 bases at V and 0 bases at J, leaving 2 bases unmatched. This CDR3 is 14 amino acids long. Looked up from germline, CDR1 is LNHDA and CDR2 is SQIVND (reference sequence). The CDR3 nucleotides read TGTGCCAGTAGTCCGGGACAGAGCACAGATACGCAGTATTTT. Translation: CASSPGQSTDTQYF.

This sequence joins TRBV4-1 and TRBJ2-7, with 8 bases lining up with TRBD1. This CDR3 is built from 15 residues. Germline CDR1 and CDR2: MGHRA and YSYEKL. J was trimmed by 1 base and V by 6 bases; bases with no gene match: 8. The CDR3 loop is CASRPTGGKSYEQYF. CDR3 in DNA: TGCGCCAGCAGACCTACAGGGGGAAAATCCTACGAGCAGTACTTC.

The CDR3 DNA reads TGCGCCAGCAGCCAGCCCCGTGGACAGCTAAAGAACACCGGGGAGCTGTTTTTT. This translates into CASSQPRGQLKNTGELFF. This sequence joins TRBV4-3 and TRBJ2-2, with D tentatively TRBD1 (6 bases). The V gene lost 3 bases and the J gene lost 1 base, with 18 bases spanning the gap. From germline, CDR1 is LGHNA and CDR2 YSLEER. The CDR3 runs to 18 residues.

The chain has TRBV5-6 and TRBJ2-3; TRBD1 agrees at 10 bases. Trimming cost V 0 bases and J 5 bases; bases outside gene matches: 15. There are 19 residues in the CDR3. Germline values: CDR1 SGHDT, CDR2 YYEEEE. This CDR3 reads CASSLVIDLGTGVGDTQYF. The DNA for the CDR3 is TGTGCCAGCAGCTTGGTTATAGATTTGGGGACAGGGGTTGGAGATACGCAGTATTTT.